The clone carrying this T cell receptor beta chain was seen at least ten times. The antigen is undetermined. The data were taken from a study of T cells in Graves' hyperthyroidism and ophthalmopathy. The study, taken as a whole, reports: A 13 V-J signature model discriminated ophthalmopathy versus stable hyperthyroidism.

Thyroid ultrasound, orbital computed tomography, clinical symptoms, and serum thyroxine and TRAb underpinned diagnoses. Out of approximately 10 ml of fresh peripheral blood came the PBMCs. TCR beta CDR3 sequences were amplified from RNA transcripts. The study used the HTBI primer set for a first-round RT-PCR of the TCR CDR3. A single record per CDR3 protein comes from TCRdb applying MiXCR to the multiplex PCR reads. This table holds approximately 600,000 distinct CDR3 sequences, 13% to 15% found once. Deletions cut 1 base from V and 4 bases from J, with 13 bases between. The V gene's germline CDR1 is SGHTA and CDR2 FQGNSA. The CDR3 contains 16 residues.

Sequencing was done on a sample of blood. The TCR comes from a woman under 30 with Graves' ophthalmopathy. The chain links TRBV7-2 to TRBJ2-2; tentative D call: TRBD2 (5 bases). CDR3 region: CASSLDRSGPTGELFF. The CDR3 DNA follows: TGTGCCAGCAGCTTAGATCGGAGCGGACCCACCGGGGAGCTGTTTTTT.